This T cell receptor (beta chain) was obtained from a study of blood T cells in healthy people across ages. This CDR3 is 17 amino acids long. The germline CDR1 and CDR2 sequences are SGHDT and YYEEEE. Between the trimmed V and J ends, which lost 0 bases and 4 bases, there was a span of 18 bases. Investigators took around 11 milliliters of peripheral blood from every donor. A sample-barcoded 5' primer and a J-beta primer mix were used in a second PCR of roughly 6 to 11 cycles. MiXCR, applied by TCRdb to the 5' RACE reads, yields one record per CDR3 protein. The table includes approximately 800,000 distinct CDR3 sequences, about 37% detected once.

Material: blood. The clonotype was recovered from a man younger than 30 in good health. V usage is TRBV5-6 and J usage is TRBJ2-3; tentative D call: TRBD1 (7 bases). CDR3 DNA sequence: TGTGCCAGCAGCTTGGGGGGGGTTGGAGGGGGCGCAGATACGCAGTATTTT. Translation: CASSLGGVGGGADTQYF.